These 12 T cell receptor beta chains were all obtained from the same sample, sequenced in a study of blood T cell repertoires in COVID-19. Measured with immunoSEQ multiplex PCR; TCRdb has only the in-frame clones, and not every one. The data contain approximately 300,000 clones, 85% of them seen just once; the ten biggest clones take up under 2%. The sequenced material came from PBMCs or T cells enriched from blood (not recorded which). The receptor source for this set is a woman in her twenties or thirties who had been exposed to COVID-19.

The chain carries TRBV6-6 and TRBJ2-1, with TRBD2 matching over 15 bases. There are 16 residues in the CDR3. V lost 5 bases and J lost 6; bases outside the gene matches: 5. Germline V gene sequence: CDR1 MNHNY, CDR2 SVGAGI (reference sequence). The CDR3 DNA reads as TGTGCCAGCAGTCATGGACTAGCGGGAGGGCCCAATGAGCAGTTCTTC. This translates into CASSHGLAGGPNEQFF.

The chain is built from TRBV19 and TRBJ1-5; D is perhaps TRBD1 (6 bases). CDR3 size: 15 residues. The V end was cut by 5 bases, the J end by 0 bases, with 11 bases between. CDR1 is LNHDA and CDR2 is SQIVND in the germline V gene (reference sequence). CDR3 nucleotide sequence: TGTGCCAGTAGTGACAGGCCTTATAGCAATCAGCCCCAGCATTTT. This codes for CASSDRPYSNQPQHF.

The gene calls are TRBV6-5 and TRBJ1-6, with 9 bases aligning to TRBD1. V lost 8 bases to trimming and J lost 7 bases; unmatched junction nucleotides: 3. From germline, CDR1 is MNHEY and CDR2 SVGAGI. The CDR3 consists of 13 residues. As DNA, the CDR3 is TGTGCCAGCGGGACAGGGAGGAATTCACCCCTCCACTTT. It codes for CASGTGRNSPLHF.

This clone has only one observation. This chain connects TRBV15 to TRBJ2-6, with D possibly being TRBD1 (5 bases). Germline V gene lookup returns CDR1 LNHNV and CDR2 YYDKDF (reference sequence). The germline V and J ends were trimmed by 6 bases and 2 bases, with 11 bases remaining between them. The length of the CDR3 is 15 residues. This CDR3 reads CATSRTRAGANVLTF. CDR3 DNA sequence: TGTGCCACCAGTCGGACACGAGCTGGGGCCAACGTCCTGACTTTC.

The chain combines TRBV28 with TRBJ2-5; TRBD1 agrees at 8 bases. J lost 6 bases, V lost 3 bases, and 9 bases had no gene match. This CDR3 is 15 amino acids long. Germline CDR1 and CDR2: MDHEN and SYDVKM. The CDR3 nucleotides read TGTGCCAGCAGTTTGTGGGTGACAGGGGAAAAGACCCAGTACTTC. Its translation is CASSLWVTGEKTQYF. The full variable domain, completed using reference TRBV28 and TRBJ2-5, is DVKVTQSSRYLVKRTGEKVFLECVQDMDHENMFWYRQDPGLGLRLIYFSYDVKMKEKGDIPEGYSVSREKKERFSLILESASTNQTSMYLCASSLWVTGEKTQYFGPGTRLLVL.

The chain links TRBV7-9 to TRBJ2-7, with 7 positions matching TRBD1. This CDR3 has 12 amino acids. J was trimmed by 9 bases and V by 1 base; bases with no gene match: 3. Germline values: CDR1 SEHNR, CDR2 FQNEAQ (reference sequence). The CDR3 DNA reads as TGTGCCAGCAGCTTAGTAGGGGACAGGCAGTACTTC. Translated: CASSLVGDRQYF.

The V and J genes are TRBV7-3 and TRBJ1-1; perhaps TRBD1 as D (6 bases). Germline CDR1 reads SGHTA; CDR2 reads FQGTGA. V lost 2 bases and J lost 2, with 9 bases in between. The CDR3 runs 14 residues. This chain's CDR3 is CASSLQGFNTEAFF. CDR3 bases: TGTGCCAGCAGCTTACAGGGGTTTAACACTGAAGCTTTCTTT.

CDR3 region: CASREGEGTEAFF. The CDR3 DNA is TGTGCCAGCAGGGAGGGGGAGGGCACTGAAGCTTTCTTT. The V call is TRBV2, the J call TRBJ1-1, with D possibly being TRBD1 (6 bases). Trimming shortened V by 6 bases and J by 4 bases, and 12 bases separated the two germline ends. Germline lookup yields CDR1 SNHLY and CDR2 FYNNEI. There are 13 residues in the CDR3.

The CDR3 bases are TGTGCCTGGGGGGACAACAATCAGCCCCAGCATTTT. Translation gives CAWGDNNQPQHF. This chain connects TRBV30 to TRBJ1-5; TRBD1 might be the D (6 bases). V shed 5 bases and J shed 3 bases, with 8 bases lying between them. The germline V gene has CDR1 GTSNPN and CDR2 SVGIG (reference sequence). The CDR3 runs 12 residues.

The V call is TRBV30, the J call TRBJ2-7; 7 nucleotides agree with TRBD1. The germline V gene encodes CDR1 GTSNPN and CDR2 SVGIG (reference sequence). V shed 1 base, J shed 3 bases, and the junction held 3 bases outside the gene matches. CDR3 length equals 13 residues. This CDR3 is CAWSDYRGYEQYF. The CDR3 nucleotides are TGTGCCTGGAGTGACTACAGGGGCTACGAGCAGTACTTC. The variable domain in full, with the rest retrieved from reference TRBV30 and TRBJ2-7, is SQTIHQWPATLVQPVGSPLSLECTVEGTSNPNLYWYRQAAGRGLQLLFYSVGIGQISSEVPQNLSASRPQDRQFILSSKKLLLSDSGFYLCAWSDYRGYEQYFGPGTRLTVT.

The chain joins TRBV7-9 to TRBJ2-1; 14 positions match TRBD2. The CDR3 is 15 residues long. The ends lost 2 bases at V and 9 bases at J; junction bases unmatched: 3. From germline, CDR1 is SEHNR and CDR2 FQNEAQ (reference sequence). CDR3 nucleotide sequence: TGTGCCAGCAGCTTAAGACTAGCGGGGGGGCGTGAGCAGTTCTTC. Encoded protein: CASSLRLAGGREQFF. The whole variable domain, remainder taken from reference TRBV7-9 and TRBJ2-1, is DTGVSQNPRHKITKRGQNVTFRCDPISEHNRLYWYRQTLGQGPEFLTYFQNEAQLEKSRLLSDRFSAERPKGSFSTLEIQRTEQGDSAMYLCASSLRLAGGREQFFGPGTRLTVL.

J is TRBJ1-3 and V is TRBV29-1; TRBD1 aligns across 12 bases. V lost 6 bases, J lost 4 bases, and 4 bases stayed unmatched. This CDR3 is built from 14 residues. Germline V gene lookup returns CDR1 SQVTM and CDR2 ANQGSEA. CDR3 sequence reads: CSVGQGAEGNTIYF. For the CDR3, the DNA is TGCAGCGTGGGACAGGGGGCGGAAGGAAACACCATATATTTT. The full variable domain, with the rest looked up from reference TRBV29-1 and TRBJ1-3, is SAVISQKPSRDICQRGTSLTIQCQVDSQVTMMFWYRQQPGQSLTLIATANQGSEATYESGFVIDKFPISRPNLTFSTLTVSNMSPEDSSIYLCSVGQGAEGNTIYFGEGSWLTVV.